What follows is one T cell receptor beta chain and its context. The antigen remains unidentified. Trimming took off 1 base at V and 2 bases at J, with 19 bases between the two ends. The length of the CDR3 is 18 residues. CDR1 and CDR2 from the germline V gene are SGHVS and FQNEAQ. This entry comes from a study of CD8 T cells in ankylosing spondylitis. A single record per CDR3 protein comes from TCRdb applying MiXCR to the 5' RACE reads. The table lists about 210,000 distinct CDR3 sequences, 7% to 10% of them singletons, with 4.5% to 5% in the top ten. Findings and limits, study-wide: Reportedly, matched ankylosing spondylitis synovial fluid was significantly enriched for disease-linked clones.

Sequencing input: blood, either unsorted or a sorted T cell fraction (not recorded which). The sequence was obtained from a female donor with ankylosing spondylitis or in good health (not recorded which). The chain recombines TRBV7-8 with TRBJ2-3; D possibly matches TRBD1 or TRBD2 (6 bases each). The CDR3 nucleotides are TGTGCCAGCAGCTTAGGGGGGGCTACCCCAGCTTTCACAGATACGCAGTATTTT. Its translation is CASSLGGATPAFTDTQYF.